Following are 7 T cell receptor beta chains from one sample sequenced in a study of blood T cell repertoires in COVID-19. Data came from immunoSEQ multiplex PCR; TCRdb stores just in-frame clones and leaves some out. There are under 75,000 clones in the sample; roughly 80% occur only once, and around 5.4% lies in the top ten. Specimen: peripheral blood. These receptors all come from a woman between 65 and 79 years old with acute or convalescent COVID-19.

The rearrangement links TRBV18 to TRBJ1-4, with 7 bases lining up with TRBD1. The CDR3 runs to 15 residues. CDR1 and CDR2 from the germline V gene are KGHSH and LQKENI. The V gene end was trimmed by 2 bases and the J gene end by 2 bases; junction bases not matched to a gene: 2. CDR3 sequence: CASSPKQGTNEKLFF. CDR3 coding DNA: TGTGCCAGCTCACCAAAACAGGGGACTAATGAAAAACTGTTTTTT.

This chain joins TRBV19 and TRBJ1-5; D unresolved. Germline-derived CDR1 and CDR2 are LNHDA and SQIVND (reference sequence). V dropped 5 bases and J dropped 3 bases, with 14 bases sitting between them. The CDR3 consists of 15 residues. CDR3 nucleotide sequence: TGTGCCAGTAGTGGCCTGGGCGCAAACAATCAGCCCCAGCATTTT. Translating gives CASSGLGANNQPQHF.

The CDR3 DNA sequence: TGTGCCAGCAGCTTGGATTTTGAGTCCGGAGGGGAAAAACTGTTTTTT. As protein: CASSLDFESGGEKLFF. The chain employs TRBV5-4 and TRBJ1-4; D is unresolved. V lost 0 bases, J lost 8 bases, and 17 bases lay in between. The CDR3 has 16 residues. CDR1 and CDR2 (germline): SGHNT, YYREEE (reference sequence).

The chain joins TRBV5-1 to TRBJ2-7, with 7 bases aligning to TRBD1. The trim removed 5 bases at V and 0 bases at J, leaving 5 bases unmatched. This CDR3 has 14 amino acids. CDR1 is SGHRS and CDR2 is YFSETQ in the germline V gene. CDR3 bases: TGCGCCAGCAGTCCGGACAGGAGCTCCTACGAGCAGTACTTC. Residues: CASSPDRSSYEQYF.

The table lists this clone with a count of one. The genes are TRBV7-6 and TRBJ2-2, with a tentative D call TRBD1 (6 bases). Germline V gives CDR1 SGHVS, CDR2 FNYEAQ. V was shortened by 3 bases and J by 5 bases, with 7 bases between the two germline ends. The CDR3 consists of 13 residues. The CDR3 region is CASSFTGTGELFF. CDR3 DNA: TGTGCCAGCAGCTTCACAGGGACCGGGGAGCTGTTTTTT.

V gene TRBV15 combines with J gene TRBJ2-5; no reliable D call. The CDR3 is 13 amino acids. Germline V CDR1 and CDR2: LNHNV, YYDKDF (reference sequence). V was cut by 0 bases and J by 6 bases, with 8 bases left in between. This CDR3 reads CATSREKAQTQYF. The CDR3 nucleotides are TGTGCCACCAGCAGAGAGAAAGCGCAGACCCAGTACTTC.

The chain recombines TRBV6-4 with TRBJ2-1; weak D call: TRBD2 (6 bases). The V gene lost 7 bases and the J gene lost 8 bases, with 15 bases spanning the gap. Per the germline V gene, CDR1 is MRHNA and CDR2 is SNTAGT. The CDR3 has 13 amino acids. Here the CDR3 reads CASKAGPAHEQFF. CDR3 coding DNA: TGTGCCAGCAAAGCGGGTCCCGCGCATGAGCAGTTCTTC.